This is a list of T cell receptor beta chains from one sample in a study of blood T cell repertoires in COVID-19. Measured with immunoSEQ multiplex PCR; TCRdb has only the in-frame clones, and not every one. The sample lists approximately 160,000 clones, approximately 78% occurring once. The sample consisted of peripheral blood. The receptors come from a human donor in a cohort sampled during active COVID-19. The CDR3 runs from the conserved cysteine through the conserved F or W. The D gene is left open where the match is weak. The size entry is marked missing in some rows and otherwise reads once, few, many or a size class.

>TRBV27|.|TRBJ2-6|.
TGTGCCAGCAGTTTAGTCCCTCCGGGTTTAACTGGGGCCAACGTCCTGACTTTC
CASSLVPPGLTGANVLTF
>TRBV5-6|.|TRBJ2-3|TRBD1
TGTGCCAGCAGCTTTCAGGGGGCCGGCACAGATACGCAGTATTTT
CASSFQGAGTDTQYF
>TRBV2|.|TRBJ2-3|.
TGTGCCAGCAGGCTGGGGGGTGATACGCAGTATTTT
CASRLGGDTQYF
>TRBV7-2|.|TRBJ1-2|TRBD1
TGTGCCAGCAGCGCCACCGGGACAGTAAAGGGCTACACCTTC
CASSATGTVKGYTF
>TRBV28|once|TRBJ1-6|.
TGTGCCAGCCTACACTACCTAGGAAATTCACCCCTCCACTTT
CASLHYLGNSPLHF
>TRBV6-5|.|TRBJ2-2|TRBD2
TGTGCCAGCAGGTTTAGCGGGAGCGGGGCCGGGGAGCTGTTTTTT
CASRFSGSGAGELFF
>TRBV19|.|TRBJ1-4|TRBD1
TGTGCCAGTAACCTGCCGAGACAGGGTGGCGAAAAACTGTTTTTT
CASNLPRQGGEKLFF
>TRBV19|.|TRBJ1-2|TRBD1
TGTGCCAGTAGCACGGGGACAGGGGTGGTCTATGGCTACACCTTC
CASSTGTGVVYGYTF
>TRBV27|.|TRBJ1-1|TRBD1
TGTGCCAGCAGGACAGGGGGCTGGACTGAAGCTTTCTTT
CASRTGGWTEAFF
>TRBV29-1|few|TRBJ1-4|TRBD1
TGCAGCGTTGGGACAGGAGGGAATGAAAAACTGTTTTTT
CSVGTGGNEKLFF
>TRBV10-1|.|TRBJ2-7|.
TGCGCCGGAGAGTGGTTTAGGTTCAGCTCCTACGAGCAGTACTTC
CAGEWFRFSSYEQYF
>TRBV7-9|.|TRBJ1-3|.
TGTGCCAGCAGCTTAGGAGGAGGGGCTGGAAACACCATATATTTT
CASSLGGGAGNTIYF
>TRBV10-3|.|TRBJ2-7|TRBD1
TGTGCCATCAGCGCCGACAGGGACCTGCACGAGCAGTACTTC
CAISADRDLHEQYF
>TRBV3-1/TRBV3-2|.|TRBJ1-2|TRBD1
TGTGCCAGCAGCCTCGGACAGGGGGCGGGGGGCTACACCTTC
CASSLGQGAGGYTF
>TRBV5-1|.|TRBJ2-7|TRBD1
TGCGCCAGCAGCTCACAGGGGGCCGAGCAGTACTTC
CASSSQGAEQYF
>TRBV2|.|TRBJ1-6|TRBD1
TGTGCCAGCAGTTTACAGGGGCCGGAGAATTCACCCCTCCACTTT
CASSLQGPENSPLHF
>TRBV19|.|TRBJ1-5|TRBD1
TGTGCCAGTAGTATTTGGGGACAGTATAATCAGCCCCAGCATTTT
CASSIWGQYNQPQHF